This T cell receptor (beta chain) was observed in a study of T cells after yellow fever vaccination. This clonotype was seen a few times. The CDR3 runs to 16 residues. Germline V gene sequence: CDR1 MGHRA, CDR2 YSYEKL. V was pared by 4 bases and J by 7 bases, with 20 bases between. TCRdb re-called the 5' RACE reads with MiXCR, one entry per CDR3 protein. This table holds 500,000 to 550,000 distinct CDR3 sequences, 20% to 25% found once. The source is a man aged 18 to 35 who received the YFV17D yellow fever vaccine. The chain has TRBV4-1 and TRBJ2-1, with a weak D call TRBD2 (6 bases). Sequences were derived from PBMCs, sampled less than 25 days after the first yellow fever vaccination. CDR3 amino acids: CASSPLPRIAANEQFF. The CDR3 DNA reads TGCGCCAGCAGCCCCCTCCCCAGGATAGCGGCTAATGAGCAGTTCTTC.